This is a list of T cell receptor beta chains from one sample in a study of cytomegalovirus exposure and HLA in healthy donors. TCRdb keeps only in-frame clones here, not all; method: immunoSEQ multiplex PCR. In the table there are some 200,000 clones, roughly 80% of which are singletons. The sample comprised PBMCs. These receptors were obtained from a man aged 35 to 55 in good health and CMV-seropositive. CDR3s include the opening cysteine and the closing phenylalanine or tryptophan.

v_call	j_call	cdr3_aa
TRBV19	TRBJ1-5	CASSTRVYSNQPQHF
TRBV6-1	TRBJ2-4	CASGGGNIQYF
TRBV19	TRBJ2-7	CASSPRQSYEQYF
TRBV5-6	TRBJ2-3	CASAGTGTDTQYF
TRBV14	TRBJ1-5	CASSTLSEPQHF
TRBV6-1	TRBJ2-1	CASAHPSNEQFF
TRBV7-2	TRBJ2-2	CASRDTGTGELFF
TRBV27	TRBJ2-5	CASSFQSPGTSGGARETQYF
TRBV11-2	TRBJ1-2	CASSLGWGADYGYTF
TRBV5-3	TRBJ1-2	CARSLTFTPDYGYTF
TRBV4-1	TRBJ1-2	CASSQETGSVGYTF
TRBV5-1	TRBJ2-7	CASSFGHPNYEQYF
TRBV2	TRBJ2-7	CASSAVVAGGSYEQYF
TRBV19	TRBJ2-2	CASSIRDGELFF
TRBV4-3	TRBJ2-5	CASSQDRLSGRETQYF
TRBV19	TRBJ1-3	CASSKWSTSGNTIYF
TRBV6-5	-	CASSAQGAQYVEQYF
TRBV5-4	TRBJ2-5	CASSTGLAGQETQYF
TRBV28	TRBJ2-7	CATSRTRGTGTSNEQYF
TRBV27	TRBJ2-7	CASKGRGGRGGQYF
TRBV19	TRBJ1-2	CASSMEGTGASGYTF
TRBV6-6	TRBJ2-2	CASRAGSNGELFF
TRBV5-1	TRBJ1-1	CASSFGQGTTEAFF
TRBV27	TRBJ2-7	CASSLRGPNEQYF
TRBV7-9	TRBJ1-4	CSTTDTPEKLFF
TRBV29-1	TRBJ1-4	CSVTGGANEKLFF
TRBV6-5	TRBJ1-1	CASSGQGSRTEAFF
TRBV5-4	TRBJ2-3	CASSLMDSITDTQYF
TRBV6-1	TRBJ1-5	CASSEQPTGSNQPQHF
TRBV7-2	TRBJ2-3	CASSFLRVSIDTQYF
TRBV5-6	TRBJ2-3	CASSPGLAGITDTQYF
TRBV4-1	TRBJ1-5	CASSQEGTGTYQPQHF
TRBV4-1	TRBJ2-6	CATSRAGANVLTF
TRBV6-1	TRBJ1-4	CASRTQQRNEKLFF
TRBV6-5	TRBJ1-5	CASKAQGGNQPQHF
TRBV4-3	TRBJ2-2	CASSPGQENTGELFF
TRBV11-1	TRBJ2-3	CASSPRGAAYTDTQYF
TRBV5-5	TRBJ1-1	CASSLAPGQGARNTEAFF
TRBV18	TRBJ1-1	CASSQDRGWNTEAFF
TRBV10-3	TRBJ1-2	CAISGGTASNYGYTF